The rows below give T cell receptor beta chains drawn from one sample of a study of blood T cells in healthy people across ages. TCRdb reprocessed the 5' RACE reads with MiXCR, giving one entry per CDR3 protein. The repertoire holds over 1,200,000 distinct CDR3 sequences, around 55% seen once, with more than 6% in the top ten. Sequenced material: blood. These receptors all stem from a man between 18 and 29 years old in good health. The CDR3 runs from the conserved cysteine through the conserved F or W. A D gene is named only where the DNA matches it firmly. Only part of the rows carry a size: once, few, many, or a class if the clone is expanded.

j_call: TRBJ2-3
v_call: TRBV5-1
clone_size: many
d_call: TRBD2
cdr3_nt: TGTGCCAGCAGCTTAGCGGGGGGAGATACGCAGTATTTT
cdr3_aa: CASSLAGGDTQYF

j_call: TRBJ1-2
v_call: TRBV20-1
clone_size: NA
d_call: TRBD1
cdr3_nt: TGCAGTGCTGGGACAGGGTTCACCTTC
cdr3_aa: CSAGTGFTF

j_call: TRBJ2-7
v_call: TRBV28
clone_size: NA
d_call: NA
cdr3_nt: TGTGCCAGCAGTGATGCCGGGACCATCTACGAGCAGTACTTC
cdr3_aa: CASSDAGTIYEQYF

j_call: TRBJ2-3
v_call: TRBV10-3
clone_size: NA
d_call: NA
cdr3_nt: TGTGCCATCAGGGCAGGGAACACAGATACGCAGTATTTT
cdr3_aa: CAIRAGNTDTQYF

j_call: TRBJ1-1
v_call: TRBV6-6
clone_size: NA
d_call: NA
cdr3_nt: TGTGCCAGCAGTTACTCCGCCTACGGGTACACTGAAGCTTTCTTT
cdr3_aa: CASSYSAYGYTEAFF

j_call: TRBJ2-6
v_call: TRBV27
clone_size: few
d_call: NA
cdr3_nt: TGTGCCACCGGGGTCGGGGCCAACGTCCTGACTTTC
cdr3_aa: CATGVGANVLTF

j_call: TRBJ2-1
v_call: TRBV7-9
clone_size: few
d_call: NA
cdr3_nt: TGTGCCAGCAGCTTGGTGTCGGGGGGCTTATACAATGAGCAGTTCTTC
cdr3_aa: CASSLVSGGLYNEQFF

j_call: TRBJ1-4
v_call: TRBV3-1
clone_size: once
d_call: NA
cdr3_nt: TGTGCCAGCAGCCTACGTCCGGAGCCGAGAGAAAAACTGTTTTTT
cdr3_aa: CASSLRPEPREKLFF

j_call: TRBJ2-7
v_call: TRBV30
clone_size: NA
d_call: NA
cdr3_nt: TGTGCCTGGAGTGTAGGGCTAGGGGTAGCCTACGAGCAGTACTTC
cdr3_aa: CAWSVGLGVAYEQYF

j_call: TRBJ2-1
v_call: TRBV5-1
clone_size: few
d_call: NA
cdr3_nt: TGCGCCAGCAGCTTGGCTACGGTGGGGTCCAATGAGCAGTTCTTC
cdr3_aa: CASSLATVGSNEQFF

j_call: TRBJ2-7
v_call: TRBV4-1
clone_size: NA
d_call: TRBD1
cdr3_nt: TGCGCCAGCAGCCAAGGCCGGGACAGGGTTTCTGGCGAGCAGTACTTC
cdr3_aa: CASSQGRDRVSGEQYF

j_call: TRBJ1-2
v_call: TRBV5-4
clone_size: NA
d_call: NA
cdr3_nt: TGTGCCAGCAGCTTCATCTACTCTTCGTATGGCTACACCTTC
cdr3_aa: CASSFIYSSYGYTF

j_call: TRBJ2-5
v_call: TRBV5-1
clone_size: few
d_call: NA
cdr3_nt: TGCGCCAGCAATTCCCCAGGGGCCAGTGAGACCCAGTACTTC
cdr3_aa: CASNSPGASETQYF

j_call: TRBJ1-2
v_call: TRBV20-1
clone_size: few
d_call: NA
cdr3_nt: TGCAGTGCAAATTCCCCTGAGGCAGTCTACTATGGCTACACCTTC
cdr3_aa: CSANSPEAVYYGYTF

j_call: TRBJ2-1
v_call: TRBV5-1
clone_size: many
d_call: NA
cdr3_nt: TGCGCCAGCAGCTTGGTTCGGAATGAGCAGTTCTTC
cdr3_aa: CASSLVRNEQFF

j_call: TRBJ2-3
v_call: TRBV20-1
clone_size: NA
d_call: NA
cdr3_nt: TGCAGTGCCGCCCCAAGGACAGATACGCAGTATTTT
cdr3_aa: CSAAPRTDTQYF

j_call: TRBJ2-5
v_call: TRBV29-1
clone_size: NA
d_call: NA
cdr3_nt: TGCAGCTCCTGGGACTTGCCACAAGAGACCCAGTACTTC
cdr3_aa: CSSWDLPQETQYF

j_call: TRBJ2-3
v_call: TRBV14
clone_size: NA
d_call: NA
cdr3_nt: TGTGCCAGCAGCCCTAATGTGGGAACAGATACGCAGTATTTT
cdr3_aa: CASSPNVGTDTQYF

j_call: TRBJ1-1
v_call: TRBV6-1
clone_size: NA
d_call: NA
cdr3_nt: TGTGCCAGCAGTGAATTGGCCACTGAAGCTTTCTTT
cdr3_aa: CASSELATEAFF

j_call: TRBJ2-3
v_call: TRBV9
clone_size: NA
d_call: TRBD1
cdr3_nt: TGTGCCAGCAGCGTCGGGACAGGGGAGTTAGATACGCAGTATTTT
cdr3_aa: CASSVGTGELDTQYF

j_call: TRBJ2-3
v_call: TRBV5-1
clone_size: NA
d_call: TRBD1
cdr3_nt: TGCGCCAGCAGCTCTACAGGGGTTAGCCGAGATACGCAGTATTTT
cdr3_aa: CASSSTGVSRDTQYF

j_call: TRBJ2-1
v_call: TRBV27
clone_size: NA
d_call: TRBD2
cdr3_nt: TGTGCCAGCAGTCCACCTCGGGGGGGCCTCAATGAGCAGTTCTTC
cdr3_aa: CASSPPRGGLNEQFF

j_call: TRBJ2-5
v_call: TRBV4-3
clone_size: NA
d_call: TRBD2
cdr3_nt: TGCGCCAGCAGCCAAGATAACGGCGGGGGGACCCACTACAATGAGCAGTACTTC
cdr3_aa: CASSQDNGGGTHYNEQYF

j_call: TRBJ2-3
v_call: TRBV27
clone_size: NA
d_call: NA
cdr3_nt: TGTGCCAGCAGGTCGGACCGCGCTAGCACAGATACGCAGTATTTT
cdr3_aa: CASRSDRASTDTQYF

j_call: TRBJ2-3
v_call: TRBV2
clone_size: NA
d_call: TRBD2
cdr3_nt: TGTGCCAGCACCGAATCAGGTCTAGCGGTGCAGTATTTT
cdr3_aa: CASTESGLAVQYF

j_call: TRBJ2-3
v_call: TRBV2
clone_size: NA
d_call: TRBD1
cdr3_nt: TGTGCCAGCATGGACAGGGCGGTAGATACGCAGTATTTT
cdr3_aa: CASMDRAVDTQYF

j_call: TRBJ2-1
v_call: TRBV3-1
clone_size: NA
d_call: NA
cdr3_nt: TGTGCCAGCAGCCAAGTGGGTGGGGGGAGGAGGTCCTACAATGAGCAGTTCTTC
cdr3_aa: CASSQVGGGRRSYNEQFF

j_call: TRBJ2-7
v_call: TRBV6-1
clone_size: NA
d_call: TRBD2
cdr3_nt: TGTGCCAGCAGTGAGGGAGCTAGCGGGTCCTTCGAGCAGTACTTC
cdr3_aa: CASSEGASGSFEQYF

j_call: TRBJ2-5
v_call: TRBV11-3
clone_size: once
d_call: TRBD2
cdr3_nt: TGTGCACTTACCGGAGGGCGGGGGACTTGTGGGGAGGAGACCCAGTACTTC
cdr3_aa: CALTGGRGTCGEETQYF

j_call: TRBJ2-7
v_call: TRBV10-2
clone_size: few
d_call: NA
cdr3_nt: TGCGCCAGCAGTGAGAATGGGGGATGGGGCGAGCAGTACTTC
cdr3_aa: CASSENGGWGEQYF

j_call: TRBJ1-2
v_call: TRBV7-8
clone_size: NA
d_call: NA
cdr3_nt: TGTGCCAGCAGCACCGGGACCTGGGGTGGCTACACCTTC
cdr3_aa: CASSTGTWGGYTF

j_call: TRBJ2-7
v_call: TRBV15
clone_size: once
d_call: NA
cdr3_nt: TGTGCCACCAGCATAGAATGGATGAACGAGCAGTACTTC
cdr3_aa: CATSIEWMNEQYF

j_call: TRBJ2-1
v_call: TRBV7-9
clone_size: few
d_call: NA
cdr3_nt: TGTGCCAGCAGCTTAGGGGCGGGAAACTCCTACAATGAGCAGTTCTTC
cdr3_aa: CASSLGAGNSYNEQFF

j_call: TRBJ1-1
v_call: TRBV27
clone_size: NA
d_call: NA
cdr3_nt: TGTGCCAGCAGTTTTCGACGGGGCGCTGAAGCTTTCTTT
cdr3_aa: CASSFRRGAEAFF

j_call: TRBJ2-3
v_call: TRBV6-2/TRBV6-3
clone_size: few
d_call: NA
cdr3_nt: TGTGCCAGCAGTTATTGGGTAGCAGATACGCAGTATTTT
cdr3_aa: CASSYWVADTQYF

j_call: TRBJ1-2
v_call: TRBV21-1
clone_size: NA
d_call: NA
cdr3_nt: TGTGCCAGCAGTTGGGGGCCGGAAAATGGCTACACCTTC
cdr3_aa: CASSWGPENGYTF

j_call: TRBJ2-1
v_call: TRBV6-5
clone_size: NA
d_call: NA
cdr3_nt: TGTGCCAGCGGACGGGGGCCCTACAATGAGCAGTTCTTC
cdr3_aa: CASGRGPYNEQFF

j_call: TRBJ2-3
v_call: TRBV7-8
clone_size: NA
d_call: TRBD2
cdr3_nt: TGTGCCAGCAGTCCGAGCGGGGCGGGAGCTACCTGTCCAAGCACAGATACGCAGTATTTT
cdr3_aa: CASSPSGAGATCPSTDTQYF

j_call: TRBJ2-7
v_call: TRBV18
clone_size: NA
d_call: NA
cdr3_nt: TGTGCCAGCTCACCAGGGAAAGGGGGCGAGCAGTACTTC
cdr3_aa: CASSPGKGGEQYF

j_call: TRBJ2-1
v_call: TRBV29-1
clone_size: NA
d_call: NA
cdr3_nt: TGCAGCGCCTCTGGGACACGGCCCTACAATGAGCAGTTCTTC
cdr3_aa: CSASGTRPYNEQFF

j_call: TRBJ1-1
v_call: TRBV16
clone_size: NA
d_call: NA
cdr3_nt: TGTGCCAGCAGCCAATATCAGAACACTGAAGCTTTCTTT
cdr3_aa: CASSQYQNTEAFF

j_call: TRBJ2-2
v_call: TRBV3-1
clone_size: NA
d_call: NA
cdr3_nt: TGTGCCAGCAGCCGAGGACCCGGTGCGGACACCGGGGAGCTGTTTTTT
cdr3_aa: CASSRGPGADTGELFF

j_call: TRBJ2-7
v_call: TRBV5-1
clone_size: NA
d_call: TRBD1
cdr3_nt: TGCGCCAGCAGCTACCTACAGGGGGCGGGAGAGGAGCAGTACTTC
cdr3_aa: CASSYLQGAGEEQYF

j_call: TRBJ2-3
v_call: TRBV6-5
clone_size: few
d_call: NA
cdr3_nt: TGTGCCAGCAGTTACTCTGGGGGAGCAGATACGCAGTATTTT
cdr3_aa: CASSYSGGADTQYF

j_call: TRBJ2-3
v_call: TRBV12-3/TRBV12-4
clone_size: NA
d_call: NA
cdr3_nt: TGTGCCAGCAGTTTAGGGATTCCTAGCACAGATACGCAGTATTTT
cdr3_aa: CASSLGIPSTDTQYF

j_call: TRBJ2-1
v_call: TRBV10-1
clone_size: NA
d_call: NA
cdr3_nt: TGCGCCAGCAGTGAGTCGAAGGACCAGCAGTTCTTC
cdr3_aa: CASSESKDQQFF

j_call: TRBJ2-3
v_call: TRBV6-2/TRBV6-3
clone_size: NA
d_call: TRBD2
cdr3_nt: TGTGCCAGCAGTTCCTCAGCGGGAGAGGGGACAGATACGCAGTATTTT
cdr3_aa: CASSSSAGEGTDTQYF

j_call: TRBJ2-7
v_call: TRBV6-5
clone_size: NA
d_call: NA
cdr3_nt: TGTGCCAGCAGTTTATCCATGGCGGGGAGCTCCTACGAGCAGTACTTC
cdr3_aa: CASSLSMAGSSYEQYF

j_call: TRBJ1-4
v_call: TRBV20-1
clone_size: few
d_call: NA
cdr3_nt: TGCAGTGCCACGACGGACCGAGATGAAAAACTGTTTTTT
cdr3_aa: CSATTDRDEKLFF

j_call: TRBJ2-7
v_call: TRBV12-3/TRBV12-4
clone_size: many
d_call: NA
cdr3_nt: TGTGCCAGCAGTCCCGGGACCCCATACGAGCAGTACTTC
cdr3_aa: CASSPGTPYEQYF